A selection of T cell receptor beta chains follows, all from one sample in a study of CD8 T cells in Susac syndrome. TCRdb re-derived calls from the immunoSEQ multiplex PCR reads in MiXCR, one entry per CDR3 protein. Here the sample spans fewer than 90,000 distinct CDR3 sequences, about 94% being singletons. Material: CD8+ T cells from PBMCs. These receptors all stem from a human donor with Susac syndrome. CDR3s include the opening cysteine and the closing phenylalanine or tryptophan. The D gene is left open where the match is weak. Clone size, where shown, is once, few, many, or a class for clones that have expanded.

16 | NA | TRBJ1-1 | TRBV14 | NA | TGTGCCAGCAGCCCCGGCTGGGGGACGTTTGACACTGAAGCTTTCTTT | CASSPGWGTFDTEAFF
19 | TRBD2 | TRBJ2-5 | TRBV6-5 | NA | TGTGCCAGCAGTTATCCGTCCAGTCAGACTAGCGGGAGTTGGGAGACCCAGTACTTC | CASSYPSSQTSGSWETQYF
15 | NA | TRBJ2-6 | TRBV15 | NA | TGTGCCACCACGATAGGTGCCTCTGGGGCCAACGTCCTGACTTTC | CATTIGASGANVLTF
14 | NA | TRBJ2-1 | TRBV7-9 | NA | TGTGCCAGCAGCTTAAGGGTATCATACAATGAGCAGTTCTTC | CASSLRVSYNEQFF
14 | NA | TRBJ2-1 | TRBV6-1 | NA | TGTGCCAGCAGCCGAGACGACAGCCACAATGAGCAGTTCTTC | CASSRDDSHNEQFF
13 | NA | TRBJ1-1 | TRBV5-1 | NA | TGCGCCAGCAGCTACCAACAGGATGTTGAAGCTTTCTTT | CASSYQQDVEAFF
16 | NA | TRBJ2-3 | TRBV4-2 | NA | TGTGCCAGCAGCCAAGAGCTAGCACAAGGCGGAGATACGCAGTATTTT | CASSQELAQGGDTQYF
14 | NA | TRBJ1-1 | TRBV2 | NA | TGTGCCAGCATTCCAGCGGAGTCTCTCCCCGAAGCTTTCTTT | CASIPAESLPEAFF
15 | NA | TRBJ1-5 | TRBV6-1 | NA | TGTGCCAGCAGTTCAAGGGGGTATAGCAATCAGCCCCAGCATTTT | CASSSRGYSNQPQHF
15 | NA | TRBJ1-1 | TRBV5-1 | NA | TGCGCCAGCAGCTTGGTCCACCCCCTTGACACTGAAGCTTTCTTT | CASSLVHPLDTEAFF
16 | NA | TRBJ2-7 | TRBV20-1 | NA | TGCAGTGCTAGAGGAGTAATGGCGGAGGGGGCCTACGAGCAGTACTTC | CSARGVMAEGAYEQYF
12 | NA | TRBJ1-2 | TRBV9 | NA | TGTGCCAGCAGCGGAGGGAACTATGGCTACACCTTC | CASSGGNYGYTF
14 | NA | TRBJ1-1 | TRBV3-1 | NA | TGTGCCAGCAGCCAAGGGGACATTGCTTCAGAAGCTTTCTTT | CASSQGDIASEAFF
13 | TRBD1 | TRBJ2-7 | TRBV5-4 | NA | TGTGCCAGCAGGGGACAGCCCTCCTACGAGCAGTACTTC | CASRGQPSYEQYF
13 | TRBD2 | TRBJ2-5 | TRBV7-8 | NA | TGTGCCAGCATCATAGCGGGGGCGGAGACCCAGTACTTC | CASIIAGAETQYF
12 | NA | TRBJ1-2 | TRBV27 | NA | TGTGCCAGTGGAGGGAGGGCAGGTCTGCTCACCTTC | CASGGRAGLLTF
12 | TRBD1 | TRBJ2-5 | TRBV24-1 | NA | TGTGCCACCAGTGGAGGGGGCGAGACCCAGTACTTC | CATSGGGETQYF
17 | TRBD2 | TRBJ2-5 | TRBV13 | NA | TGTGCCAGCAGCTTCCTAGCGGTCGACACAGTTCAGGAGACCCAGTACTTC | CASSFLAVDTVQETQYF
12 | NA | TRBJ1-6 | TRBV9 | few | TGTGCCAGCAGCGTAGCTGGCGCACCCCTCCACTTT | CASSVAGAPLHF
14 | NA | TRBJ2-7 | TRBV3-1 | NA | TGTGCCAGCAGCCAGGGGCCGATATCCTACGAGCAGTACTTC | CASSQGPISYEQYF
13 | NA | TRBJ2-2 | TRBV27 | NA | TGTGCCAGCAGTTTAGGACAGACCGGGGAGCTGTTTTTT | CASSLGQTGELFF
15 | NA | TRBJ2-5 | TRBV2 | NA | TGTGCCAGCAGTGATGATGGTCAGCTCCAAGAGACCCAGTACTTC | CASSDDGQLQETQYF
12 | TRBD2 | TRBJ2-5 | TRBV7-6 | once | TGTGCCAGCAGCTTACAACGGGGGGGCCAGTACTTC | CASSLQRGGQYF
15 | TRBD1 | TRBJ2-1 | TRBV18 | NA | TGTGCCAGCTCGCTTAGACAGGGCACTAACAATGAGCAGTTCTTC | CASSLRQGTNNEQFF
15 | NA | TRBJ2-7 | TRBV15 | NA | TGTGCCACCAGCGGCGGTGGGGGGACCTCCTACGAGCAGTACTTC | CATSGGGGTSYEQYF
17 | TRBD2 | TRBJ2-7 | TRBV19 | NA | TGTGCCAGTAGTGTTACCCTCCTAGCGGAGCTAGCCTACGAGCAGTACTTC | CASSVTLLAELAYEQYF
13 | NA | TRBJ1-1 | TRBV29-1 | NA | TGCAGCGTTCCGGGACTCGGATTGTGGGAAGCTTTCTTT | CSVPGLGLWEAFF
15 | TRBD1 | TRBJ2-5 | TRBV7-2 | NA | TGTGCCAGCACCCAAACGGGACAGCTGGGGGAGACCCAGTACTTC | CASTQTGQLGETQYF
13 | NA | TRBJ2-2 | TRBV15 | NA | TGTGCCACCAGCAGCCGGAGCACCGGGGAGCTGTTTTTT | CATSSRSTGELFF
14 | TRBD1 | TRBJ2-7 | TRBV18 | NA | TGTGCCAGCTCACCACCGGCAGGGGGCAACGAGCAGTACTTC | CASSPPAGGNEQYF
13 | NA | TRBJ1-1 | TRBV30 | NA | TGTGCCTGGAGTGAGACAGAGAACACTGAAGCTTTCTTT | CAWSETENTEAFF
16 | NA | TRBJ2-6 | TRBV6-5 | once | TGTGCCAGCAGTTACTATCAACCGTCTGGGGCCAACGTCCTGACTTTC | CASSYYQPSGANVLTF
8 | NA | TRBJ2-5 | TRBV18 | NA | TGTGTTCGGGAGACCCAGTACTTC | CVRETQYF
14 | NA | TRBJ2-5 | TRBV27 | NA | TGTGCCAGCACCCCACGGGGGCCCCAAGAGACCCAGTACTTC | CASTPRGPQETQYF
14 | NA | TRBJ2-3 | TRBV19 | NA | TGTGCCAGTAGTATAGATCTGGGCACAGATACGCAGTATTTT | CASSIDLGTDTQYF
16 | TRBD2 | TRBJ2-7 | TRBV9 | NA | TGTGCCAGCAGCCCGGGACTAGCGGGAGGTGGTTACGAGCAGTACTTC | CASSPGLAGGGYEQYF
14 | NA | TRBJ1-2 | TRBV12-3/TRBV12-4 | NA | TGTGCCAGCAGTTTTCACAGGGCTAGCTATGGCTACACCTTC | CASSFHRASYGYTF
16 | NA | TRBJ2-7 | TRBV7-8 | NA | TGTGCCAGCAGCTTAGCGGGAGGCAGGGGCTCCTACGAGCAGTACTTC | CASSLAGGRGSYEQYF
19 | TRBD2 | TRBJ2-2 | TRBV5-4 | NA | TGTGCCAGCAGCTTGAATTCCGGTCGCGGGGGGCCGAACACCGGGGAGCTGTTTTTT | CASSLNSGRGGPNTGELFF
15 | NA | TRBJ2-1 | TRBV15 | NA | TGTGCCACCAGCATTGGCGTCCGCGACGGCAATGAGCAGTTCTTC | CATSIGVRDGNEQFF
13 | NA | TRBJ2-7 | TRBV29-1 | NA | TGCAGTTACAAGTCCTTGAATAACTACGAGCAGTACTTC | CSYKSLNNYEQYF
13 | TRBD1 | TRBJ2-7 | TRBV5-6 | NA | TGTGCCAGCAGCTTAATGACAGGGTACGAGCAGTACTTC | CASSLMTGYEQYF
14 | TRBD1 | TRBJ2-7 | TRBV7-8 | NA | TGTGCCAGCGGAACCGGGACAGCTTCCTACGAGCAGTACTTC | CASGTGTASYEQYF
14 | NA | TRBJ1-1 | TRBV7-9 | NA | TGTGCCAGCAGCGCCCCGACAGAGAACACTGAAGCTTTCTTT | CASSAPTENTEAFF
14 | TRBD2 | TRBJ2-7 | TRBV27 | NA | TGTGCCAGCAGTTTACTAGCGGGAGTGTACGAGCAGTACTTC | CASSLLAGVYEQYF
12 | TRBD2 | TRBJ2-7 | TRBV20-1 | NA | TGCAGTGCACGACTAGCGGACTACGAGCAGTACTTC | CSARLADYEQYF
15 | NA | TRBJ2-1 | TRBV27 | NA | TGTGCCAGCAGCTACGGAGGGACCCACCGGAATGAGCAGTTCTTC | CASSYGGTHRNEQFF
14 | TRBD1 | TRBJ1-2 | TRBV29-1 | NA | TGCAGCGTTGAAGGGGACAGAAGTAACTATGGCTACACCTTC | CSVEGDRSNYGYTF
13 | TRBD1 | TRBJ2-1 | TRBV28 | NA | TGTGCCAGCAGTTTGGGACAGTCGTTTGAGCAGTTCTTC | CASSLGQSFEQFF